This entry lists 19 T cell receptor beta chains sequenced from one sample in a study of response to subunit inactivated influenza vaccine. TCRdb re-called the RT-PCR reads with MiXCR, one entry per CDR3 protein. The top ten clones hold 1.9% of a sample with fewer than 550,000 distinct CDR3 sequences, less than 30% of them seen once. The source was CD4+ T cells sorted from PBMCs, collected 5 days after vaccination. These receptors all stem from a man aged 45-65 years who received an inactivated influenza vaccine.

V usage is TRBV12-3 or TRBV12-4 and J usage is TRBJ2-3, with D maybe TRBD2 (7 bases). The V gene lost 0 bases and the J gene lost 5 bases, with 12 bases spanning the gap. This CDR3 comprises 15 residues. CDR3 loop: CASSLAGGRGDTQYF. CDR3 in DNA: TGTGCCAGCAGTTTAGCGGGGGGGCGAGGAGATACGCAGTATTTT.

Only a few counts were recorded for this clonotype. The V and J genes are TRBV24-1 and TRBJ2-7; TRBD2 agrees at 9 bases. The V and J ends lost 4 bases and 5 bases, in that order; junction bases with no gene match: 8. This CDR3 spans 15 amino acids. Germline lookup yields CDR1 KGHDR and CDR2 SFDVKD. The CDR3 nucleotides read TGTGCCACCAGTGACCCTAAGCGGGGGGTCCACGAGCAGTACTTC. This encodes CATSDPKRGVHEQYF.

This clonotype was found many times. The chain employs TRBV12-3 or TRBV12-4 and TRBJ2-2; 7 bases line up with TRBD2. Trimming took 6 bases from V and 4 from J; bases not matched to a gene: 8. This CDR3 is 15 amino acids long. The CDR3 region is CASRSGTTFTGELFF. The CDR3 nucleotides are TGTGCCAGCAGGTCCGGGACTACTTTCACCGGGGAGCTGTTTTTT.

The chain carries TRBV9 and TRBJ1-6, with D hard to call. Trimming removed 0 bases at V and 8 bases at J, with 9 bases between. CDR1 is SGDLS and CDR2 is YYNGEE in the germline V gene. This CDR3 region has 14 residues. The CDR3 loop is CASSVGETHSPLHF. CDR3 in DNA: TGTGCCAGCAGCGTAGGGGAGACTCATTCACCCCTCCACTTT.

This clonotype was detected only a few times. V and J are TRBV6-5 and TRBJ2-2, with 12 bases that match TRBD1. The CDR3 loop spans 19 amino acids. Trimming removed 2 bases from V and 0 bases from J; junction bases left unmatched: 7. Germline loops: CDR1 MNHEY, CDR2 SVGAGI. The DNA of the CDR3 is TGTGCCAGCAGTTACGTGGGACAGGGGGCTCTATCGAACACCGGGGAGCTGTTTTTT. It yields the protein CASSYVGQGALSNTGELFF.

This clonotype was picked up a small number of times. The V call is TRBV20-1, the J call TRBJ2-1; 8 positions agree with TRBD2. The V segment lost 3 bases and the J segment 5 bases; nucleotides outside the gene matches: 9. Per the germline V gene, CDR1 is DFQATT and CDR2 is SNEGSKA (reference sequence). The CDR3 is 15 residues long. The CDR3 protein is CSASHRLAYNNEQFF. The CDR3 DNA reads TGCAGTGCTAGCCACCGACTAGCGTATAACAATGAGCAGTTCTTC.

The V call is TRBV25-1, the J call TRBJ2-2; the D gene is possibly TRBD1 (5 bases). V dropped 5 bases and J dropped 0 bases, with 10 bases sitting between them. This CDR3 region has 15 residues. Looked up from germline, CDR1 is MGHDK and CDR2 is SYGVNS. The CDR3 loop reads CASSRTRPNTGELFF. CDR3 nucleotides: TGTGCCAGCAGTAGGACAAGACCGAACACCGGGGAGCTGTTTTTT.

This rearrangement joins TRBV7-2 to TRBJ2-3, with 7 bases fitting TRBD1. Germline CDR1 and CDR2: SGHTA and FQGNSA. CDR3 length: 16 amino acids. Trimming took 5 bases from V and 3 from J; bases not matched to a gene: 11. The CDR3 sequence is CASSLFSGTATDTQYF. In DNA, the CDR3 is TGTGCCAGCAGCCTCTTCTCTGGGACAGCAACAGATACGCAGTATTTT.

This clonotype was detected a few times. The chain couples TRBV20-1 to TRBJ2-5; 12 bases agree with TRBD2. The CDR3 runs to 15 residues. CDR1 DFQATT and CDR2 SNEGSKA come from the germline V gene (reference sequence). Germline trimming cut 4 bases from V and 3 bases from J; bases unmatched to any gene: 6. Here the CDR3 DNA reads TGCAGTGCTATATCCCTAGCGGGAGGGAAAGAGACCCAGTACTTC. Translating it yields CSAISLAGGKETQYF.

On this clonotype: A read error may account for a junction end that differs from germline. The rearrangement joins TRBV6-1 to TRBJ2-1; 8 bases are shared with TRBD2. This CDR3 contains 15 residues. In germline, CDR1 is MNHNS, CDR2 SASEGT. CDR3 amino acids: CASSDPGLGARFSYF. In nucleotides, the CDR3 is TGTGCCAGCAGTGACCCGGGACTAGGCGCTAGATTTTCTTACTTC.

This chain joins TRBV12-3 or TRBV12-4 and TRBJ1-6, with a weak D call TRBD1 (5 bases). Trimming took off 2 bases at V and 0 bases at J, with 11 bases between the two ends. This CDR3 is built from 17 residues. The CDR3 bases are TGTGCCAGCAGTTTATATAGGGGCAGCTCCTATAATTCACCCCTCCACTTT. Translated, it gives CASSLYRGSSYNSPLHF.

This clonotype was seen once. The chain is built from TRBV30 and TRBJ1-6, with 8 bases lining up with TRBD1. From germline, CDR1 is GTSNPN and CDR2 SVGIG (reference sequence). The CDR3 consists of 14 residues. V lost 5 bases to trimming and J lost 9 bases; unmatched junction nucleotides: 9. CDR3 residues: CAWGLGQVTSPLHF. DNA of the CDR3: TGTGCCTGGGGCCTGGGACAGGTTACTTCACCCCTCCACTTT.

This clonotype has at least ten counts. Compared with germline, one end of the junction differs, possibly owing to a read error. The chain couples TRBV7-2 to TRBJ2-7; D unclear. Germline-derived CDR1 and CDR2 are SGHTA and FQGNSA. The CDR3 consists of 11 residues. CDR3 sequence: CASSSNYEQYF. Here the CDR3 DNA reads TGCGCCAGCAGCTCGAATTACGAGCAGTACTTC.

This clonotype was recorded a few times. The rearrangement joins TRBV12-5 to TRBJ2-1; 8 nucleotides match TRBD1. This CDR3 spans 17 amino acids. CDR1 and CDR2 (germline): LGHNT, FRNRAP. The ends lost 0 bases at V and 8 bases at J; junction bases unmatched: 12. This chain's CDR3 is CASGLVLGQGASDEQFF. The CDR3 DNA reads as TGTGCTAGTGGTTTGGTACTCGGGCAGGGGGCCTCGGATGAGCAGTTCTTC.

The table lists this clonotype with many counts. J is TRBJ2-1 and V is TRBV29-1, with D tentatively TRBD2 (6 bases). Trimming shortened V by 4 bases and J by 5 bases, and 6 bases separated the two germline ends. From germline, CDR1 is SQVTM and CDR2 ANQGSEA. CDR3 length equals 11 residues. This CDR3 is CSVGTNNEQFF. CDR3 nucleotides: TGCAGCGTTGGGACTAACAATGAGCAGTTCTTC.

The chain is built from TRBV20-1 and TRBJ2-5, with D tentatively TRBD1 (5 bases). Trimming stripped 0 bases from V and 1 base from J, with 12 bases between. The germline V gene encodes CDR1 DFQATT and CDR2 SNEGSKA (reference sequence). The CDR3 sequence is 15 residues long. The CDR3 DNA sequence: TGCAGTGCTAGAGACCCGACAGTTCTCCAAGAGACCCAGTACTTC. Residues: CSARDPTVLQETQYF.

The chain employs TRBV7-3 and TRBJ2-2; the D gene is possibly TRBD2 (5 bases). The CDR3 is 13 amino acids. Trimming stripped 7 bases from V and 5 bases from J, with 11 bases between. Germline V gene data show CDR1 as SGHTA and CDR2 as FQGTGA. This CDR3 reads CASTTSGTGELFF. DNA of the CDR3: TGTGCCAGCACCACCTCGGGAACCGGGGAGCTGTTTTTT.

V gene TRBV6-2 or TRBV6-3 combines with J gene TRBJ2-3; 12 bases map to TRBD2. CDR1 and CDR2 from the germline V gene are MNHEY and SVGEGT. This CDR3 is built from 15 residues. Trimming removed 6 bases from V and 6 bases from J; junction bases left unmatched: 7. Here the CDR3 reads CASRPSGGARDTQYF. The DNA of the CDR3 is TGTGCCAGCAGACCTAGCGGGGGGGCCCGGGATACGCAGTATTTT.

The rearrangement links TRBV6-1 to TRBJ2-3; D may be TRBD2 (5 bases). Trimming cost V 1 base and J 5 bases, with 7 bases left between them. CDR1 is MNHNS, CDR2 SASEGT, per germline. This CDR3 is built from 13 residues. This CDR3 is CASSEDREDTQYF. For the CDR3, the DNA is TGTGCCAGCAGTGAAGACCGGGAAGATACGCAGTATTTT.